What follows describes a single T cell receptor (beta chain). The data were taken from a study of control samples from healthy donors and cancer patients. The repertoire was sequenced with immunoSEQ multiplex PCR; TCRdb's copy has only in-frame clones and lacks some. The data show about 44,000 clones, with about 87% seen just once and roughly 10% held by the top ten. The CDR3 sequence is 14 residues long. In germline, CDR1 is MNHEY, CDR2 SVGAGI. V was cut by 7 bases and J by 1 base, with 14 bases left in between. The chain joins TRBV6-5 to TRBJ2-7; D not resolved. The sequencing input was PBMCs. The receptor was derived from a woman between 55 and 75 years old with lung cancer. Here the CDR3 reads CASTPMGISYEQYF. The CDR3 nucleotides are TGTGCCAGCACCCCGATGGGGATTTCCTACGAGCAGTACTTC.